This TCR beta chain is drawn from a study of vaccination and CD4 T cells after COVID-19. Researchers used the Oncomine TCR Beta short-read assay to sequence DNA from cultured CD4+ T cells. TCRdb reanalysed the PCR reads using MiXCR and keeps one entry per CDR3 protein. The table shows some 20,000 distinct CDR3 sequences, with around 45% occurring only once. Specified treatment: roughly 10-day PBMC culture with coronavirus spike peptide pools or control peptides (ViraFEST assay). After removal of 9 bases from V and 4 bases from J, the junction contained 4 bases not matched to a gene. Germline assignment: CDR1 MDHEN and CDR2 SYDVKM. The CDR3 has 13 residues. Concerning this clonotype itself: The antigen remains undetermined.

The TCR was taken from a human donor who had recovered from COVID-19. Sequencing was done on a sample of CD4+ T cells from blood, cultured in vitro. The chain combines TRBV28 with TRBJ2-5, with TRBD2 matching 11 bases. CDR3 sequence reads: CASSGGAPETQYF. CDR3 DNA: TGTGCCAGTAGCGGGGGGGCCCCAGAGACCCAGTACTTC.